The rows below give T cell receptor beta chains drawn from one sample of a study of cytomegalovirus exposure and HLA in healthy donors. Profiling relied on immunoSEQ multiplex PCR, and the TCRdb table lists in-frame clones only, not all of them. In the table there are over 75,000 clones, 80% to 90% of which are singletons. Sequencing input: PBMCs. These receptors all stem from a man aged 25-40 years in good health and CMV-seropositive. Each CDR3 is given with its conserved first and last residue.

CDR3 | length | V
CASIQTGGGEQYF | 13 | TRBV25-1
CASSLKAGTSEQYF | 14 | TRBV27
CASSPAPDNSPLHF | 14 | TRBV25-1
CSAIADTQYF | 10 | TRBV20-1
CASSVQGASTDTQYF | 15 | TRBV7-2
CASGAGSPYEQYF | 13 | TRBV12-5
CASSLQGANQPQHF | 14 | TRBV28
CASSPGQVGALHF | 13 | TRBV10-1
CASSLTGGTYEQYF | 14 | TRBV28
CASSEEGGVNYGYTF | 15 | TRBV6-1
CASSSDPRGSQETQYF | 16 | TRBV5-4
CASSRLAGFGEQFF | 14 | TRBV2
CASSEDRGLGSPLHF | 15 | TRBV2
CASSRPLAGRGGETQYF | 17 | TRBV5-4
CASSLDRGNEQFF | 13 | TRBV11-2
CAISVGRLVTDTQYF | 15 | TRBV10-3
CAWRNRPGQVNTEAFF | 16 | TRBV30
CARSSGTSGRCGTDTQYF | 18 | TRBV5-3
CATSRGIEGNYGYTF | 15 | TRBV15
CAWGRRDRGNQPQHF | 15 | TRBV30
CASIEGGMNTEAFF | 14 | TRBV19
CASSKFGEGAAGNTIYF | 17 | TRBV5-1
CASSPGRGNEKLFF | 14 | TRBV5-1
CASSKGQFNNEQFF | 14 | TRBV2
CASSYQVPGGAEAFF | 15 | TRBV27
CASSLSQAEAFF | 12 | TRBV7-2
CASSFNQIDTNEQFF | 15 | TRBV5-1
CSSSPTNYGYTF | 12 | TRBV7-9
CASSERPYNEQFF | 13 | TRBV6-5
CASSQDIRVHEQYF | 14 | TRBV14
CASSQGSGPGVYNEQFF | 17 | TRBV14
CASSLTQGGEQFF | 13 | TRBV6-4
CARRRAGELNNEQFF | 15 | TRBV2
CASSEGLAGIHEQFF | 15 | TRBV2
CASSVTGTTYEQYF | 14 | TRBV19
CASSPGTSGITGELFF | 16 | TRBV27
CAISETGQGDEQYF | 14 | TRBV10-3
CASSPDRGLDSPLHF | 15 | TRBV18
CASRSPTGVWGQPQHF | 16 | TRBV6-6
CASGLVPNSYEQYF | 14 | TRBV12-5
CASSSSGSSYNEQFF | 15 | TRBV5-1
CASSPPLAGGSYEQYF | 16 | TRBV18
CASSYRGPNEKLFF | 14 | TRBV6-6
CASSPLGTSNFQYF | 14 | TRBV7-9
CSAGTDYGYTF | 11 | TRBV20-1
CASSYSGRWNTEAFF | 15 | TRBV6-5
CASSYWAQETQYF | 13 | TRBV6-5
CASSTLAGTTDTQYF | 15 | TRBV27
CSARKFSEQFF | 11 | TRBV20-1
CASSSTGIRNEKLFF | 15 | TRBV7-2
CASSYGSTGRNTEAFF | 16 | TRBV6-6
CASSPTGGVNEAFF | 14 | TRBV9